This is a list of T cell receptor beta chains from one sample in a study of spatial heterogeneity in lung cancer. TCRdb fed the 5' RACE reads into MiXCR, producing one record per CDR3 protein. The sample holds about 45,000 distinct CDR3 sequences; roughly an eighth are singletons and the top ten take 55% to 65%. Sample: PBMCs, taken at surgery. The receptors were gathered from a male donor with early-stage non-small cell lung cancer. CDR3s include the opening cysteine and the closing phenylalanine or tryptophan. D genes are given only for firm matches. Size tells how often a clone was seen (once, few, many) or the class of an expanded clone, and some rows leave it out.

abundance	j_gene	d_gene	v_gene	CDR3nt	CDR3aa
.	TRBJ2-3	TRBD2	TRBV20-1	TGTACCACCGCGGGGGTTTCCCTCACAGATACGCAGTATTTT	CTTAGVSLTDTQYF
.	TRBJ1-5	TRBD1	TRBV5-5	TGTGCCAGCAGCAGGACAGGGAATCAGCCCCAGCATTTT	CASSRTGNQPQHF
few	TRBJ2-7	.	TRBV27	TGTGCCAGCGGGTTCTCCTACGAGCAGTACTTC	CASGFSYEQYF
many	TRBJ2-7	.	TRBV6-2/TRBV6-3	TGTGCCAGCAGTTACACTCTAAACAGGTTCGCCTACGAGCAGTACTTC	CASSYTLNRFAYEQYF
.	TRBJ2-3	.	TRBV2	TGTGCCAGCAGTGCAGACCATGGGGCGGCAGATACGCAGTATTTT	CASSADHGAADTQYF
.	TRBJ2-7	.	TRBV11-3	TGTGCCAGCAGCTTAGAGCCGTCAAGCTACGAGCAGTACTTC	CASSLEPSSYEQYF
many	TRBJ1-5	.	TRBV20-1	TGCAGTGCTATCAAACAGGGATTCCAGCCCCAGCATTTT	CSAIKQGFQPQHF
many	TRBJ2-7	TRBD2	TRBV29-1	TGCAGCGTTGTAGCGGGAGGGCCGTACGAGCAGTACTTC	CSVVAGGPYEQYF
many	TRBJ1-5	.	TRBV12-3/TRBV12-4	TGTGCCAGCAGTTTAGAGTCGGTTGGAGGGCAGCCCCAGCATTTT	CASSLESVGGQPQHF
many	TRBJ1-5	.	TRBV7-9	TGTGCCAGCAGCAAGGACAGTAGCAAGCAGCCCCAGCATTTT	CASSKDSSKQPQHF
many	TRBJ2-5	.	TRBV14	TGTGCCAGCAGCCCCACGGGACATCCGACGTCCCAAGAGACCCAGTACTTC	CASSPTGHPTSQETQYF
many	TRBJ2-1	.	TRBV12-3/TRBV12-4	TGTGCCAGCAGTTCCCCCACGTATAGCTCCTACAATGAGCAGTTCTTC	CASSSPTYSSYNEQFF
many	TRBJ2-3	.	TRBV7-2	TGTGCCAGCACCCGCACAGATACGCAGTATTTT	CASTRTDTQYF
.	TRBJ1-5	.	TRBV12-3/TRBV12-4	TGTGCCAGCAGCACCCCGGAGGGGACTCAGCCCCAGCATTTT	CASSTPEGTQPQHF
few	TRBJ2-3	.	TRBV5-4	TGTGCCAGCAGCATGTTTAGAGGCACAGATACGCAGTATTTT	CASSMFRGTDTQYF
many	TRBJ2-1	.	TRBV7-2	TGTGCCAGCACGGACAGCCTAAAGTCGAAGCAGTTCTTC	CASTDSLKSKQFF
few	TRBJ2-7	.	TRBV9	TGTGCCAGCAGCGTCCAGGGGAGCGTGTTTTCTTCCTACGAGCAGTACTTC	CASSVQGSVFSSYEQYF
many	TRBJ2-6	.	TRBV7-3	TGTGCCAGCAGCTTGTACAGGGAGGCTGGGGCCAACGTCCTGACTTTC	CASSLYREAGANVLTF
many	TRBJ2-2	.	TRBV5-1	TGCGCCAGCAGCGTAACAGGAAACACCGGGGAGCTGTTTTTT	CASSVTGNTGELFF
many	TRBJ2-7	.	TRBV24-1	TGTGCCACCAGTGAGCATTCCAGGATCCTCTCCTACGAGCAGTACTTC	CATSEHSRILSYEQYF
.	TRBJ2-1	TRBD2	TRBV28	TGTGCCATCAAGACTAGCGGGATGGATGAGCAGTTCTTC	CAIKTSGMDEQFF
few	TRBJ2-5	.	TRBV6-5	TGTGCCAGCAGTTACTCGGGCCACCAAGAGACCCAGTACTTC	CASSYSGHQETQYF
few	TRBJ2-4	TRBD1	TRBV28	TGTGCCAGCAGTTCGGGACAGGCCAAAAACATTCAGTACTTC	CASSSGQAKNIQYF
.	TRBJ1-6	TRBD1	TRBV12-3/TRBV12-4	TGTGCCAGCACAGAGGGGGCAGGCCGTGGTTCACCCCTCCACTTT	CASTEGAGRGSPLHF
many	TRBJ2-7	TRBD1	TRBV10-3	TGTGCCATACGCTCCGGACAGGGCTTCAACGAGCAGTACTTC	CAIRSGQGFNEQYF
.	TRBJ2-6	.	TRBV24-1	TGTGCCACCAGTGACCTCTCTGGGGCCAACGTCCTGACTTTC	CATSDLSGANVLTF
many	TRBJ2-3	.	TRBV10-3	TGTGCCATCAGTGATTCGGCTAGACCTAGCACAGATACGCAGTATTTT	CAISDSARPSTDTQYF
.	TRBJ1-4	.	TRBV18	TGTGCCAGTGTCAGGGCAACTAATGAAAAACTGTTTTTT	CASVRATNEKLFF
many	TRBJ2-5	TRBD2	TRBV4-2	TGTGCCAGCAGCCAAACGGGACTAGAGATAGAGACCCAGTACTTC	CASSQTGLEIETQYF
.	TRBJ2-1	.	TRBV9	TGTGCCAGCAGATCCCGGGGGTCCTACAATGAGCAGTTCTTC	CASRSRGSYNEQFF
.	TRBJ2-5	TRBD1	TRBV6-6	TGTGCCAGCAGTTACTCACGGGACAGGAGGCAAGAGACCCAGTACTTC	CASSYSRDRRQETQYF
few	TRBJ2-7	.	TRBV20-1	TGCAGTGCTAGATCATCGGGGCAGGGGCACTCCTACGAGCAGTACTTC	CSARSSGQGHSYEQYF
many	TRBJ1-5	.	TRBV19	TGTGCCAGTAGTCCGAAAGGGGGGAGCAATCAGCCCCAGCATTTT	CASSPKGGSNQPQHF
few	TRBJ2-2	TRBD1	TRBV10-3	TGTGCCATCAGTCCGACAGGGGATACCGGGGAGCTGTTTTTT	CAISPTGDTGELFF
.	TRBJ1-1	.	TRBV11-1	TGTGCCAGCAGCTGGACGGAGGGGGACACTGAAGCTTTCTTT	CASSWTEGDTEAFF
few	TRBJ2-6	.	TRBV30	TGTGCCTGGGCAGACCCCGGGGCCAACGTCCTGACTTTC	CAWADPGANVLTF
many	TRBJ2-4	.	TRBV28	TGTGCCAGCTGGGGAGAGGGATCGAACATTCAGTACTTC	CASWGEGSNIQYF
few	TRBJ2-2	TRBD2	TRBV7-3	TGTGCCAGCAGCTCGATAGCGGGAGCACCCATCGCCGGGGAGCTGTTTTTT	CASSSIAGAPIAGELFF
many	TRBJ2-5	TRBD2	TRBV5-1	TGCGCCAGCAGCTTCGACGGACTAGCGGGGGGTCTCGCGGAGACCCAGTACTTC	CASSFDGLAGGLAETQYF
.	TRBJ2-1	.	TRBV10-3	TGTGCCATCAGTCGCACCGGGGTTAGCTCCTACAATGAGCAGTTCTTC	CAISRTGVSSYNEQFF
.	TRBJ1-3	.	TRBV2	TGTGCCAGCAGTGCCTACTCTGGAAACACCATATATTTT	CASSAYSGNTIYF
few	TRBJ1-2	.	TRBV6-1	TGTGCCAGCAGTGAGCACGGATCGAACTATGGCTACACCTTC	CASSEHGSNYGYTF
many	TRBJ1-5	TRBD1	TRBV27	TGTGCCAGCAGTTGGGGACAGGATCAGCCCCAGCATTTT	CASSWGQDQPQHF
.	TRBJ1-1	TRBD1	TRBV7-9	TGTGCCAGCAGCTTAGAACCGGGACAGGGAAACACTGAAGCTTTCTTT	CASSLEPGQGNTEAFF
.	TRBJ1-1	TRBD1	TRBV4-3	TGCGCCAGCAGCCAAGTCCTTTCCGGGACAGGAGTAATTTTGAGAGCTTTCTTT	CASSQVLSGTGVILRAFF
many	TRBJ1-1	TRBD1	TRBV6-2/TRBV6-3	TGTGCCAGCAGTAGAAATAGACAGGGGGCTGGAGCTGAAGCTTTCTTT	CASSRNRQGAGAEAFF
.	TRBJ1-5	.	TRBV19	TGTGCCAGTAAAGACCAACTGCCCCCCAATCAGCCCCAGCATTTT	CASKDQLPPNQPQHF
few	TRBJ2-3	.	TRBV5-1	TGCGCCAGCAGCTTGGTGACGCCTGGCACAGATACGCAGTATTTT	CASSLVTPGTDTQYF
few	TRBJ2-1	TRBD2	TRBV25-1	TGTGCCAGCACACTAGCGGGTTCCTACAATGAGCAGTTCTTC	CASTLAGSYNEQFF
.	TRBJ2-7	.	TRBV7-9	TGTGCCAGCAGCCGGACAGCAGCCGATACGAACGAGCAGTACTTC	CASSRTAADTNEQYF
.	TRBJ2-1	.	TRBV12-3/TRBV12-4	TGTGCCAGCAGAGACTTCGATGAGCAGTTCTTC	CASRDFDEQFF
few	TRBJ2-1	.	TRBV24-1	TGTGCCACCAGTGATCCATTGGACCCTGGCTTGTTCTTC	CATSDPLDPGLFF